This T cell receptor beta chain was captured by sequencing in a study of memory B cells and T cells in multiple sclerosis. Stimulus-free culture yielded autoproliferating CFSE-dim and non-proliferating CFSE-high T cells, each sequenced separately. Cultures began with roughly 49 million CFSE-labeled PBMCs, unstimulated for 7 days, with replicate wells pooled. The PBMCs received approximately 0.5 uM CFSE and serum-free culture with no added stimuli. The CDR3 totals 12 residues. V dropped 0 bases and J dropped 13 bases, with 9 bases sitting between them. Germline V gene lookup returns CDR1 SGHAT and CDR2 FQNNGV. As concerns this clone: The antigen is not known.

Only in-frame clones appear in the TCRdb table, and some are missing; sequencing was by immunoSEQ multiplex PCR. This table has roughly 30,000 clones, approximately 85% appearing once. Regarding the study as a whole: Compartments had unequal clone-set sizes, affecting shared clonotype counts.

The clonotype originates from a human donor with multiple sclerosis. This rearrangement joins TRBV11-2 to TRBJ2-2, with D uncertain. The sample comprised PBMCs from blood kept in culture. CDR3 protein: CASSLDTVALFF. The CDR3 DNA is TGTGCCAGCAGCTTAGATACTGTAGCGCTGTTTTTT. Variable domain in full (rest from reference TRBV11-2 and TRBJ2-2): EAGVAQSPRYKIIEKRQSVAFWCNPISGHATLYWYQQILGQGPKLLIQFQNNGVVDDSQLPKDRFSAERLKGVDSTLKIQPAKLEDSAVYLCASSLDTVALFFGEGSRLTVL.